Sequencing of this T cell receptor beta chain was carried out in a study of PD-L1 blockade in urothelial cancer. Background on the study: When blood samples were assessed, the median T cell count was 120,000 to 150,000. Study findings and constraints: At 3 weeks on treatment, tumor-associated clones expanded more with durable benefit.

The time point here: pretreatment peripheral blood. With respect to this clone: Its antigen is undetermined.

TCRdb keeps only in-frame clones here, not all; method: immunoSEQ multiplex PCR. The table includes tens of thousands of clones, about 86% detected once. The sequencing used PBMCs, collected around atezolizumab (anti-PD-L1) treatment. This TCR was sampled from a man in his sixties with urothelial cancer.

The CDR3 loop is CASSQDRRRLSGELFF. DNA of the CDR3: TGCGCCAGCAGCCAAGACAGGCGGAGGCTTTCCGGGGAGCTGTTTTTT. The chain employs TRBV4-3 and TRBJ2-2, with D tentatively TRBD2 (5 bases). This CDR3 spans 16 amino acids. The germline gives CDR1 LGHNA, CDR2 YSLEER. V was shortened by 0 bases and J by 6 bases, with 14 bases between the two germline ends.